This passage covers 13 T cell receptor beta chains from one sample sequenced in a study of blood T cell repertoires in COVID-19. The table came from immunoSEQ multiplex PCR; TCRdb's copy has only in-frame clones and leaves some out. The sample has approximately 300,000 clones, over 75% seen once. Sequencing input: peripheral blood. Source of these receptors: a human donor with COVID-19, enrolled during active disease. The donor label of this sample is uncertain.

The chain combines TRBV19 with TRBJ1-2; a possible D gene is TRBD1 (6 bases). Trimming removed 0 bases at V and 5 bases at J, with 19 bases between. This CDR3 has 17 residues. In germline, CDR1 is LNHDA, CDR2 SQIVND (reference sequence). The CDR3 here is CASSIEDSLRWNYGYTF. The CDR3, as DNA: TGTGCCAGTAGTATAGAGGACAGCCTCCGATGGAATTATGGCTACACCTTC.

The chain recombines TRBV7-3 with TRBJ2-1; D might be TRBD1 (5 bases). Germline V gene lookup returns CDR1 SGHTA and CDR2 FQGTGA. V lost 5 bases to trimming and J lost 7 bases, with 12 bases between them. The CDR3 length is 13 residues. The CDR3 reads CASSPQARNEQFF. The CDR3, as DNA: TGTGCCAGCAGCCCACAGGCCCGGAATGAGCAGTTCTTC.

This clone was seen many times. The gene calls are TRBV11-2 and TRBJ2-5; D is possibly TRBD1 (7 bases). This CDR3 is built from 15 residues. The germline CDR1 and CDR2 sequences are SGHAT and FQNNGV. V gave up 4 bases and J gave up 4 bases, with 16 bases separating them. For the CDR3, the DNA is TGTGCCAGCAGCTCCAACAGGGGAGGTCGAGAGACCCAGTACTTC. Its translation: CASSSNRGGRETQYF.

This chain connects TRBV19 to TRBJ1-5; 7 bases match TRBD1. Germline assignment: CDR1 LNHDA and CDR2 SQIVND (reference sequence). The CDR3 totals 16 residues. With 2 bases clipped from V and 2 bases from J, the junction kept 6 bases outside the gene matches. The chain's CDR3 is CASSISTGTGNQPQHF. DNA for the CDR3: TGTGCCAGTAGTATATCGACAGGGACGGGCAATCAGCCCCAGCATTTT.

This clone has just a few counts. The gene calls are TRBV5-1 and TRBJ2-1; the match to TRBD1 covers 8 bases. The CDR3 sequence is 15 residues long. CDR1 is SGHRS and CDR2 is YFSETQ in the germline V gene. J lost 1 base, V lost 2 bases, and 2 bases had no gene match. CDR3 sequence: CASSLRQGSYNEQFF. The CDR3 region has the DNA TGCGCCAGCAGCTTAAGACAGGGGTCCTACAATGAGCAGTTCTTC.

CDR3 bases: TGTGCCAGCAGCCCGGGACAAGAAGCTTTCTTT. Protein: CASSPGQEAFF. V usage is TRBV3-1 (or the pseudogene TRBV3-2) and J usage is TRBJ1-1, with D possibly TRBD1 on 6 matching bases. V was trimmed by 4 bases and J by 8 bases, leaving 8 bases between them. The CDR3 loop spans 11 amino acids. CDR1 and CDR2 from the germline V gene are LGHDT and YNNKEL (reference sequence).

This clone is medium-sized (0.01 to 0.1%) within its sample. The genes are TRBV11-2 and TRBJ1-1; 8 bases are a match to TRBD1. Germline V lookup: CDR1 SGHAT, CDR2 FQNNGV. This CDR3 region has 14 residues. The ends lost 8 bases at V and 1 base at J; junction bases unmatched: 6. CDR3 region: CASCLGQANTEAFF. DNA for the CDR3: TGTGCCAGCTGCCTGGGACAGGCGAACACTGAAGCTTTCTTT. Complete variable domain (other parts from reference TRBV11-2 and TRBJ1-1): EAGVAQSPRYKIIEKRQSVAFWCNPISGHATLYWYQQILGQGPKLLIQFQNNGVVDDSQLPKDRFSAERLKGVDSTLKIQPAKLEDSAVYLCASCLGQANTEAFFGQGTRLTVV.

The chain has TRBV5-1 and TRBJ2-1; 11 nucleotides align to TRBD2. Germline V gives CDR1 SGHRS, CDR2 YFSETQ. This CDR3 has 15 residues. V lost 1 base and J lost 8; bases outside the gene matches: 5. The CDR3 region is CASSLTSGRIDEQFF. The CDR3 region has the DNA TGCGCCAGCAGCTTGACTAGCGGGAGAATCGATGAGCAGTTCTTC.

The V gene is TRBV7-3, the J gene TRBJ1-1, with a possible D match to TRBD1 (5 bases). Trimming took 5 bases from V and 8 from J, leaving 15 bases between them. The CDR3 runs 13 residues. CDR1 and CDR2 from the germline V gene are SGHTA and FQGTGA. CDR3: CASSLLDRTEAFF. The CDR3 coding sequence is TGTGCCAGCAGCCTTTTAGACCGGACAGAAGCTTTCTTT.

The genes are TRBV6-5 and TRBJ1-2; 9 nucleotides match TRBD1. This CDR3 region has 14 residues. Germline loops: CDR1 MNHEY, CDR2 SVGAGI. V shed 5 bases, J shed 6 bases, and the junction held 7 bases outside the gene matches. CDR3 coding DNA: TGTGCCAGCAGTCTTCTACAGGGGGCGGATGGCTACACCTTC. Translated: CASSLLQGADGYTF.

The chain has TRBV7-3 and TRBJ2-3; weak D call: TRBD2 (5 bases). Germline V CDR1 and CDR2: SGHTA, FQGTGA. Trimming shortened V by 4 bases and J by 1 base, and 9 bases separated the two germline ends. The CDR3 sequence is 14 residues long. The CDR3 DNA is TGTGCCAGCAGCTCAGGACTTCGCACAGATACGCAGTATTTT. This encodes CASSSGLRTDTQYF.

V and J are TRBV25-1 and TRBJ2-1; a weak D match, TRBD1 (6 bases). Trimming left V 2 bases short and J 7 bases short, with 6 bases between. The CDR3 length is 12 residues. In germline, CDR1 is MGHDK, CDR2 SYGVNS. The CDR3 bases are TGTGCCAGCAGTGAACAGGGGAATGAGCAGTTCTTC. This codes for CASSEQGNEQFF.

This chain uses TRBV5-1 with TRBJ2-5, with D perhaps TRBD2 (6 bases). Germline assignment: CDR1 SGHRS and CDR2 YFSETQ. The V and J ends lost 0 bases and 5 bases respectively, with 11 bases between them. The CDR3 loop spans 14 amino acids. CDR3 protein: CASSLAGTGETQYF. Here the CDR3 DNA reads TGCGCCAGCAGCTTGGCAGGGACTGGGGAGACCCAGTACTTC.